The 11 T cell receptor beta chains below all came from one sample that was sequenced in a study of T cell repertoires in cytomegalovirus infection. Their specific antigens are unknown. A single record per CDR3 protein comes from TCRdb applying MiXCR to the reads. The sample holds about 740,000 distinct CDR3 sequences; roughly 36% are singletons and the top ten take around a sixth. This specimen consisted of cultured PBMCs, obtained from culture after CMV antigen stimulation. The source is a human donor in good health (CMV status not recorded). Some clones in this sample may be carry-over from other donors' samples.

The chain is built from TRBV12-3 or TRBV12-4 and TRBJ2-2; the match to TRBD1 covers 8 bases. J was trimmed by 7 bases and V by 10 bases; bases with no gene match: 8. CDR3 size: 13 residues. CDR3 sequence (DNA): TGTGCCACCACGGACAGGGTAGGCGGGGAGCTGTTTTTT. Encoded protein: CATTDRVGGELFF.

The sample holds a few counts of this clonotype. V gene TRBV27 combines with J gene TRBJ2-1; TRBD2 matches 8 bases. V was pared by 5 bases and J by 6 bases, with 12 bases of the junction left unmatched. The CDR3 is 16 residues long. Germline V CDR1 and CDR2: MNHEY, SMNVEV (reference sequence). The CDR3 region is CASSPPPGTSGNEQFF. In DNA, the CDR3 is TGTGCCAGCAGTCCACCCCCCGGGACTAGTGGCAATGAGCAGTTCTTC.

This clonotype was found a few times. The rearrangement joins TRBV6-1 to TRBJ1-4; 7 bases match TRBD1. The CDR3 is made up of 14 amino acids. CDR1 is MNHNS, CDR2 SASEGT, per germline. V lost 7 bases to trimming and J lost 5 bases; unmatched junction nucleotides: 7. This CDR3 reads CASKRQGSNEKLFF. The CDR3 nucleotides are TGTGCCAGCAAACGACAGGGCTCAAATGAAAAACTGTTTTTT.

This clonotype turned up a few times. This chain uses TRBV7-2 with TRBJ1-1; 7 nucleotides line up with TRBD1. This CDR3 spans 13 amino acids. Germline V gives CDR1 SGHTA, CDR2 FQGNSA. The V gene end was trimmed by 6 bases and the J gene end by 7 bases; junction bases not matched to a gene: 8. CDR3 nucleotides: TGTGCCAGCAGTAGGGGCAGGGGGTATGAAGCTTTCTTT. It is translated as CASSRGRGYEAFF. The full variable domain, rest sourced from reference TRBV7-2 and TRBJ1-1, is GAGVSQSPSNKVTEKGKDVELRCDPISGHTALYWYRQSLGQGLEFLIYFQGNSAPDKSGLPSDRFSAERTGGSVSTLTIQRTQQEDSAVYLCASSRGRGYEAFFGQGTRLTVV.

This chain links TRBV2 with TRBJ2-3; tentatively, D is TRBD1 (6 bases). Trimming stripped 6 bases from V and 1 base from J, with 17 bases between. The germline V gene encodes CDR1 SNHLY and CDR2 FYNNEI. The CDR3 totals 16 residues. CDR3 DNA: TGTGCCAGCAGCGGGATGGGGGCAGGTCGCACAGATACGCAGTATTTT. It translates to CASSGMGAGRTDTQYF.

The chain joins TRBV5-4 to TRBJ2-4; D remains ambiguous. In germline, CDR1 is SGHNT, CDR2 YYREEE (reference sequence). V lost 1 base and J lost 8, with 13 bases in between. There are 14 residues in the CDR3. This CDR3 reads CASSLWGSGDIQYF. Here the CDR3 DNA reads TGTGCCAGCAGCTTGTGGGGTAGTGGAGACATTCAGTACTTC.

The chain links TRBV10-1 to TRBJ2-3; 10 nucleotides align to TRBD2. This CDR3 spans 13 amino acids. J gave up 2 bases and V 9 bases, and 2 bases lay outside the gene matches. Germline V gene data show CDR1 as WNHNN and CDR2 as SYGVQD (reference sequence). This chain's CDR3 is CASSGRPTDTQYF. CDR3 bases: TGCGCCAGTAGCGGGAGGCCCACAGATACGCAGTATTTT.

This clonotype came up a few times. The CDR3 sequence: CASRSGTLNYGYTF. In DNA, the CDR3 is TGTGCCAGCAGGTCCGGGACCCTTAACTATGGCTACACCTTC. This chain joins TRBV28 and TRBJ1-2; a possible D gene is TRBD1 (5 bases). The V end lost 6 bases, the J end lost 1 base, and 12 bases lay between the germline ends. The CDR3 totals 14 residues. The V gene's germline CDR1 is MDHEN and CDR2 SYDVKM.

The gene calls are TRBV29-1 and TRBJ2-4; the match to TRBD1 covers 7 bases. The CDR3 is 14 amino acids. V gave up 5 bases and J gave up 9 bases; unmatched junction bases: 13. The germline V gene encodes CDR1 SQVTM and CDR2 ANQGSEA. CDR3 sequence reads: CSVLQGFPGGIQYF. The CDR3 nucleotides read TGCAGCGTTCTACAGGGTTTCCCAGGGGGCATTCAGTACTTC.

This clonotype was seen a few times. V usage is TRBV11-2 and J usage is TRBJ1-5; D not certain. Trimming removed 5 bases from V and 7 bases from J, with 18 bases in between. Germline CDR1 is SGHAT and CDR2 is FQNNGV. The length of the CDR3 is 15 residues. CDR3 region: CASSPAFGARQPQHF. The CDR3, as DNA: TGTGCCAGCAGCCCAGCATTTGGTGCCCGACAGCCCCAGCATTTT.

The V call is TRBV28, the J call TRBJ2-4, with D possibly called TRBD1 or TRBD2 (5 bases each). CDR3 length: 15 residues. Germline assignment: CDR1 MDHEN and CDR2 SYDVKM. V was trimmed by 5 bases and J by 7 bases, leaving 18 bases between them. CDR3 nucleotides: TGTGCCAGCAGTGTCGTGGGACCGCCCTCCAACATTCAGTACTTC. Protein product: CASSVVGPPSNIQYF.